This T cell receptor (beta chain) is drawn from a study of T cell changes during pregnancy in multiple sclerosis. Losses at the gene ends were 1 base for V and 7 bases for J; bases not matched to a gene: 6. There are 14 residues in the CDR3. From germline, CDR1 is MGHDK and CDR2 SYGVNS. Assay: immunoSEQ multiplex PCR; the TCRdb copy retains only in-frame clones and omits some. The table includes tens of thousands of clones, roughly 89% detected once. The receptor comes from a female donor in good health, enrolled as a control in a pregnancy study. The V call is TRBV25-1, the J call TRBJ1-1; 7 bases fit TRBD1. Sequenced material: peripheral blood, taken after pregnancy. The CDR3 coding sequence is TGTGCCAGCAGTGAATTAGGGGGACAGCATGAAGCTTTCTTT. As protein: CASSELGGQHEAFF.